This TCR beta chain was documented in a study of shared clonotypes between healthy human individuals (dated by TCRdb to 2020 to 2022). About the full investigation: A couple of women and a few men aged 18 to 49 years were included in the cohort. Each donor's leukapheresis produced roughly between about 0.9 and 9.5 billion PBMCs. The study deeply sequenced blood TCR repertoires of roughly five healthy adults to estimate repertoire size and the extent of clonotype sharing between individuals. Libraries were prepared and TCR repertoires were sequenced by different laboratories using diverse techniques, in order to increase sequencing depth and limit assay-specific biases.

From the germline V gene, CDR1 is MNHNS and CDR2 is SASEGT. There are 13 amino acids in the CDR3, from cysteine to phenylalanine inclusive. The CDR3 DNA has 39 bases and is translated from base 1. The germline ends are 9 bases apart after V is trimmed by 6 bases and J by 1 base. General conclusions and limits of the study: Because the study included only a small number of donors, the genetic and exposure-history diversity represented was limited. Pairwise subsampling led to the expectation that sequencing depth would affect the degree of clonotype sharing among donors. Sampling was restricted to blood, and TCR repertoires in tissue are likely to differ from TCR repertoires in blood.

Concerning this clone itself: What antigen it recognizes has not been identified. No qualities accompany the bases; no much larger clone lies one base away.

Healthy HIV-negative adults with no recently reported acute infections or vaccinations were included as donors. Every donor was a Caucasian adult residing in Nashville, Tennessee, USA. In the unsorted samples, 87 million or so PBMCs were counted, and genomic DNA was extracted using the QIAamp DNA Blood Mini kit. Blood was collected by leukapheresis, and PBMCs were isolated by Ficoll-Histopaque density gradient centrifugation and then cryopreserved in liquid nitrogen vapor phase. TCR CDR3 regions were amplified from genomic DNA by multiplex PCR using the deep immunoSEQ assay. Extracted genomic DNA from each cell subset was distributed evenly across all wells of several immunoSEQ 96-well plates, and each plate was treated as a replicate. For unsorted PBMC, each replicate PCR was loaded with about 280 ng genomic DNA, equivalent to around 30,000 T cell genomes. Genomic DNA from unsorted PBMC was sequenced over ten immunoSEQ deep assay plates. Purified libraries were measured with a Qubit 3.0 fluorometer, size-checked on a Bioanalyzer 2100, and measured again with the KAPA Library Quantification kit. Every immunoSEQ 96-well plate was sequenced on a separate single-read 150-cycle Illumina NextSeq 550 flow cell. The paper's data handling went like this. Because the immunoSEQ output included only junctional sequences and no quality scores, the filtering could not be the same as the filtering used for full-length reads. To assign V/J genes and CDR3, sequences were annotated against IMGT germline references using PyIR, a Python wrapper for IgBLAST v1.9. Any read was removed if the V/J assignment was weak (E-value above 1e-6), the CDR3 was missing, or the read contained stop codons, out-of-frame junctions, or ambiguous translated residues. V3J clonotypes were defined as sequences sharing the same inferred V gene, J gene, and CDR3 amino acid sequence. Percentage overlap between repertoires was calculated by dividing the number of shared unique clonotypes by the size of the smaller repertoire. Richness of each repertoire was evaluated using RTK rarefaction, the Chao1 estimator, and Recon v2.1 estimates of unobserved clonotypes. TCRdb holds this immuneACCESS table with in-frame rearrangements only. Some clones are missing; in checked studies, unresolved V genes explain under half, and the rest has no known cause. V and J calls plus clone size are reproduced from that table; the DNA served to infer D and trimming. This sample comprises hundreds of thousands of clones, roughly three quarters of them detected only once. Approximately 13% of the sample is taken by the ten largest.

The V and J genes are TRBV6-1 and TRBJ1-1; the D gene remains uncertain. Sequenced sample: PBMCs. This TCR derives from a woman between 40 and 55 years old in good health. Some clones in this sample may be carry-over from other donors' samples. In nucleotides, the sequence is TGTGCCAGCAGGCAACAGCCGAACACTGAAGCTTTCTTT. This encodes CASRQQPNTEAFF.